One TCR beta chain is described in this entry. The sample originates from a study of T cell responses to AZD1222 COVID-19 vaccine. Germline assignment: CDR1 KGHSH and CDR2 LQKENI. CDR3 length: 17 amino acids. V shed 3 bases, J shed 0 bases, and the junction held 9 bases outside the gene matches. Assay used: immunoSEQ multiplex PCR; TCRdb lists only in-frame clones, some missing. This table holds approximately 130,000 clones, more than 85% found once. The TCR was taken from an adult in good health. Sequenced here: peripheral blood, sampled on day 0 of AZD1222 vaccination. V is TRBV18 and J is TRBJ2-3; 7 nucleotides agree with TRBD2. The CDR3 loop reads CASSPPSGTTSTDTQYF. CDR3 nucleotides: TGTGCCAGCTCACCGCCCTCCGGGACTACTAGCACAGATACGCAGTATTTT.